This T cell receptor (beta chain) was observed in a study of blood T cells in healthy people across ages. This clonotype appeared a few times. Its antigen is not identified. This could be a read error, since a much larger clone is one nucleotide away. Sample-barcoded 5' priming and a J-beta primer mix drove a second PCR of roughly 7 to 11 cycles. The template-switch adaptor, which had 12 random nucleotides, put a tag on each cDNA molecule. Researchers report that each sample yielded at least 2.5 million CDR3-containing paired-end reads. TCRdb re-analysed the 5' RACE reads in MiXCR, keeping a single row per CDR3 protein. This sample has about 590,000 distinct CDR3 sequences, with 25% to 30% found just once. Study-level results: A conclusive naive versus antigen-experienced comparison was prevented by the unsorted PBMCs.

Germline assignment: CDR1 MNHEY and CDR2 SVGAGI. The CDR3 is 16 residues long. Material for sequencing was blood. The TCR was taken from a woman older than 75 in good health. The chain has TRBV6-5 and TRBJ2-7; TRBD1 agrees at 8 bases. The CDR3 reads CASSTPERTGFYGQYF. The CDR3 bases are TGTGCCAGCAGCACCCCCGAACGGACAGGGTTCTACGGGCAGTACTTC.